This entry is about one T cell receptor beta chain. Its antigen is unidentified. The repertoire was sequenced with immunoSEQ multiplex PCR; TCRdb's copy has only in-frame clones and lacks some. Among under 80,000 clones listed, approximately 74% were seen once. The data are from a study of vaccination effects on CD4 cells after COVID-19. Study-level findings and limits: Marked contraction was observed in infection-induced and vaccine-induced clones late after vaccination.

Antigen-specific CD4+ T cells were expanded (with viral peptide pools) by the ViraFEST assay ahead of sequencing. Culture lasted 10 days before CD4+ T cell isolation. Vaccinees lacked prior SARS-CoV-2 infection and tested negative for nucleocapsid antibodies. Cultures used over 1.5 million PBMC per well, 7.5 to 10 IU/ml IL-2 and 10 ug/ml peptides. Half-medium replacement with IL-2 medium occurred on days 3 and 7. CDR3 length: 13 residues. Between the trimmed V and J ends, which lost 2 bases and 11 bases, there was a span of 15 bases. Germline assignment: CDR1 MNHEY and CDR2 SVGAGI. The starting material was CD4+ T cells from PBMCs cultured with HCoV-229E spike peptides, obtained before COVID-19 vaccination. The chain employs TRBV6-5 and TRBJ1-1, with D perhaps matching TRBD1 (5 bases). The origin of this receptor is a human donor who received a COVID-19 vaccine. The CDR3 DNA follows: TGTGCCAGCAGTTACCCCGGGACCGGCCACGCTTTCTTT. Encoded protein: CASSYPGTGHAFF.